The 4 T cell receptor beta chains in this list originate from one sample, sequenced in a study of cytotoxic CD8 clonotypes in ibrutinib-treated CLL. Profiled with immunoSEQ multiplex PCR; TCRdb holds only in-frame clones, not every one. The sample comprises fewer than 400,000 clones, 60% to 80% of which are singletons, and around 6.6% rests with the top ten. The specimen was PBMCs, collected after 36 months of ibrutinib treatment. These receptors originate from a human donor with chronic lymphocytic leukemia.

DNA for the CDR3: TGTGCCAGCGGGGGAAAGGGTTGGAATGAGCAGTTCTTC. This translates into CASGGKGWNEQFF. The genes are TRBV2 and TRBJ2-1, with D perhaps matching TRBD1 or TRBD2 (5 bases each). The germline V gene encodes CDR1 SNHLY and CDR2 FYNNEI. This CDR3 has 13 amino acids. The ends were cut back, 8 bases at V and 7 bases at J, with 15 bases in the middle.

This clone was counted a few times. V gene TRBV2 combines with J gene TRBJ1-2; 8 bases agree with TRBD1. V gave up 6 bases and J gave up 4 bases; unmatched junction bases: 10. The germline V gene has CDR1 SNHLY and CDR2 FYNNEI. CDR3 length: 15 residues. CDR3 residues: CASRPGTGEGYGYTF. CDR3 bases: TGTGCCAGCAGACCCGGGACAGGCGAGGGCTATGGCTACACCTTC.

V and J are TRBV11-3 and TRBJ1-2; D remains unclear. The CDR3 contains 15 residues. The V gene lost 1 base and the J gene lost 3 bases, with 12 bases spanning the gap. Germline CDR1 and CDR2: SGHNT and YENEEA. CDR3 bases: TGTGCCAGCAGCTTAGCGCCCAACAACGACTATGGCTACACCTTC. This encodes CASSLAPNNDYGYTF.

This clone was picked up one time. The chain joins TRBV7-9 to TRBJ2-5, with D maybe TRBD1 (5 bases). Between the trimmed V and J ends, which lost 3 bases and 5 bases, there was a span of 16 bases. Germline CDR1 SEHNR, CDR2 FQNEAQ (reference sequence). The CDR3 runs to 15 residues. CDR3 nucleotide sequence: TGTGCCAGCAGCTTTAGACAGCCGTCCGGGGAGACCCAGTACTTC. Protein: CASSFRQPSGETQYF.